Listed below are T cell receptor beta chains from one sample, sequenced in a study of T cells in tuberculosis. The data were produced by immunoSEQ multiplex PCR, yet TCRdb's version contains in-frame clones alone and is incomplete. This sample has roughly 24,000 clones, with more than 95% found just once. The sample consisted of PBMCs. The receptors shown here come from a donor aged 5-35 years with latent tuberculosis or without tuberculosis infection. Both conserved end residues are part of each CDR3. A D gene is named only where the DNA matches it firmly. Size values are once, few and many counts, or a class for expanded clones, and some rows have none.

d_call: -; j_call: TRBJ2-3; v_call: TRBV6-1; clone_size: -; cdr3_nt: TGTGCCAGCCAGAGGCGCACAGATACGCAGTATTTT; cdr3_aa: CASQRRTDTQYF
d_call: -; j_call: TRBJ1-2; v_call: TRBV5-1; clone_size: -; cdr3_nt: TGCGCCAGCAGCTTGGGGACAGCTAACTATGGCTACACCTTC; cdr3_aa: CASSLGTANYGYTF
d_call: -; j_call: TRBJ2-7; v_call: TRBV25-1; clone_size: -; cdr3_nt: TGTGCCAGCAGTGCCCTAACTAGTGGACCCTACGAGCAGTACTTC; cdr3_aa: CASSALTSGPYEQYF
d_call: TRBD1; j_call: TRBJ1-6; v_call: TRBV4-3; clone_size: -; cdr3_nt: TGCGCCAGCAGTTACGACAGGGAAAATTCACCCCTCCACTTT; cdr3_aa: CASSYDRENSPLHF
d_call: -; j_call: TRBJ1-1; v_call: TRBV14; clone_size: -; cdr3_nt: TGTGCCAGCAGCCAAGATGGGACACCGAACACTGAAGCTTTCTTT; cdr3_aa: CASSQDGTPNTEAFF
d_call: -; j_call: TRBJ2-7; v_call: TRBV7-8; clone_size: -; cdr3_nt: TGTGCCAGCAGCCTCCGGGACTTTTACGAGCAGTACTTC; cdr3_aa: CASSLRDFYEQYF
d_call: -; j_call: TRBJ1-2; v_call: TRBV19; clone_size: -; cdr3_nt: TGTGCCAGTAGTATAGGCACAGGGCCAAACTATGGCTACACCTTC; cdr3_aa: CASSIGTGPNYGYTF
d_call: -; j_call: TRBJ1-6; v_call: TRBV4-1; clone_size: -; cdr3_nt: TGCGCCAGCAGCCAAGCTCGGGACACGATGTCTAATTCACCCCTCCACTTT; cdr3_aa: CASSQARDTMSNSPLHF
d_call: TRBD1; j_call: TRBJ2-3; v_call: TRBV25-1; clone_size: -; cdr3_nt: TGTGCCAGCAGAACGACAGGGGGCACAGATACGCAGTATTTT; cdr3_aa: CASRTTGGTDTQYF
d_call: -; j_call: TRBJ1-1; v_call: TRBV5-4; clone_size: -; cdr3_nt: TGTGCCAGCACTCTAGGGGGACCAACGGGGACTGAAGCTTTCTTT; cdr3_aa: CASTLGGPTGTEAFF
d_call: TRBD1; j_call: TRBJ2-1; v_call: TRBV5-1; clone_size: -; cdr3_nt: TGCGCCAGCAGCTCACCAGGACAGGGAACAATCAATGAGCAGTTCTTC; cdr3_aa: CASSSPGQGTINEQFF
d_call: TRBD1; j_call: TRBJ1-1; v_call: TRBV7-7; clone_size: -; cdr3_nt: TGTGCCAGCAGCCACAGACAGGGGTCAAGAACTGAAGCTTTCTTT; cdr3_aa: CASSHRQGSRTEAFF
d_call: TRBD1; j_call: TRBJ2-7; v_call: TRBV29-1; clone_size: -; cdr3_nt: TGCAGCGTTGCACACAGGGGGCCCAGGGGCGAGCAGTACTTC; cdr3_aa: CSVAHRGPRGEQYF
d_call: -; j_call: TRBJ2-7; v_call: TRBV9; clone_size: -; cdr3_nt: TGTGCCAGCAGCGCCGATTATGGAGACGAGCAGTACTTC; cdr3_aa: CASSADYGDEQYF
d_call: -; j_call: TRBJ2-2; v_call: TRBV7-9; clone_size: -; cdr3_nt: TGTGCCAGCAGCTTGCAACTGTGGGAGCTGTTTTTT; cdr3_aa: CASSLQLWELFF
d_call: TRBD2; j_call: TRBJ2-7; v_call: TRBV5-1; clone_size: -; cdr3_nt: TGCGCCAGCAGCTTGGCCTTCGGCGGGAGGAGCTCCTACGAGCAGTACTTC; cdr3_aa: CASSLAFGGRSSYEQYF
d_call: TRBD1; j_call: TRBJ2-7; v_call: TRBV4-3; clone_size: -; cdr3_nt: TGCGCCAGCAGCCAAGCCCCCGACAGGGGTTACGAGCAGTACTTC; cdr3_aa: CASSQAPDRGYEQYF
d_call: -; j_call: TRBJ1-5; v_call: TRBV18; clone_size: -; cdr3_nt: TGTGCCAGCTCACAGGGGAGCAATCAGCCCCAGCATTTT; cdr3_aa: CASSQGSNQPQHF
d_call: TRBD1; j_call: TRBJ2-3; v_call: TRBV10-3; clone_size: -; cdr3_nt: TGTGCCATCAGTGAAGAGGGACAGGGGTCTGGATCCACCGATACGCAGTATTTT; cdr3_aa: CAISEEGQGSGSTDTQYF
d_call: -; j_call: TRBJ2-3; v_call: TRBV7-2; clone_size: -; cdr3_nt: TGTGCCAGCAGCTTAGGCGTAGCCTCTAGCACAGATACGCAGTATTTT; cdr3_aa: CASSLGVASSTDTQYF
d_call: -; j_call: TRBJ2-1; v_call: TRBV19; clone_size: -; cdr3_nt: TGTGCCAGTAGTATTTTCCCGGGGGGCGGGAGCAATGAGCAGTTCTTC; cdr3_aa: CASSIFPGGGSNEQFF
d_call: TRBD2; j_call: TRBJ2-7; v_call: TRBV6-5; clone_size: -; cdr3_nt: TGTGCCAGCAGTTACGCGGGGGGGCCTTTTAACGAGCAGTACTTC; cdr3_aa: CASSYAGGPFNEQYF
d_call: TRBD1; j_call: TRBJ2-2; v_call: TRBV29-1; clone_size: -; cdr3_nt: TGCAGCGTAGGACAGGGTACGGGGACCGGGGAGCTGTTTTTT; cdr3_aa: CSVGQGTGTGELFF
d_call: TRBD1; j_call: TRBJ2-7; v_call: TRBV5-6; clone_size: -; cdr3_nt: TGTGCCAGCACTCTGGTGGGACAGGGGGTCTACGAGCAGTACTTC; cdr3_aa: CASTLVGQGVYEQYF
d_call: TRBD1; j_call: TRBJ1-1; v_call: TRBV12-5; clone_size: -; cdr3_nt: TGTGCTAGTGGTTTGGTACTTCAGGGGGGCACTGAAGCTTTCTTT; cdr3_aa: CASGLVLQGGTEAFF
d_call: -; j_call: TRBJ2-3; v_call: TRBV5-5; clone_size: -; cdr3_nt: TGTGCCAGCAGAATTCACCTACTCACAGATACGCAGTATTTT; cdr3_aa: CASRIHLLTDTQYF
d_call: TRBD1; j_call: TRBJ2-7; v_call: TRBV25-1; clone_size: -; cdr3_nt: TGTGCCAGCAGTGAATTACAAGATCAGGACAGGAATTACGAGCAGTACTTC; cdr3_aa: CASSELQDQDRNYEQYF
d_call: TRBD1; j_call: TRBJ2-5; v_call: TRBV6-1; clone_size: -; cdr3_nt: TGTGCCAGCAGTGGGACAGGGTCTTACCAAGAGACCCAGTACTTC; cdr3_aa: CASSGTGSYQETQYF
d_call: TRBD1; j_call: TRBJ2-7; v_call: TRBV19; clone_size: once; cdr3_nt: TGTGCCAGTAGTATAGACCCCCCTTCGACAGGGGGCCGGGAGCAGTACTTC; cdr3_aa: CASSIDPPSTGGREQYF
d_call: TRBD1; j_call: TRBJ1-2; v_call: TRBV7-9; clone_size: once; cdr3_nt: TGTGCCAGCAGCTCCTGGGGACAGGGGATGTATGGCTACACCTTC; cdr3_aa: CASSSWGQGMYGYTF
d_call: -; j_call: TRBJ1-6; v_call: TRBV27; clone_size: -; cdr3_nt: TGTGCCAGCAGTTTTGGGGGTGCGGGAAGTTCCTATAATTCACCCCTCCACTTT; cdr3_aa: CASSFGGAGSSYNSPLHF
d_call: -; j_call: TRBJ1-6; v_call: TRBV11-2; clone_size: -; cdr3_nt: TGTGCCAGCAGCTTACAAAGGACAGCTAATTCACCCCTCCACTTT; cdr3_aa: CASSLQRTANSPLHF
d_call: TRBD1; j_call: TRBJ1-2; v_call: TRBV30; clone_size: -; cdr3_nt: TGTGCCTGGAGGACAGGGAACTATGGCTACACCTTC; cdr3_aa: CAWRTGNYGYTF
d_call: -; j_call: TRBJ2-3; v_call: TRBV7-2; clone_size: -; cdr3_nt: TGTGCCAGCAGCTTAGTAATAAGCACAGATACGCAGTATTTT; cdr3_aa: CASSLVISTDTQYF
d_call: TRBD1; j_call: TRBJ2-7; v_call: TRBV18; clone_size: -; cdr3_nt: TGTGCCAGCTCACCAGGGCCGGGACAGGGCGGGGGCGAGCAGTACTTC; cdr3_aa: CASSPGPGQGGGEQYF
d_call: TRBD2; j_call: TRBJ2-7; v_call: TRBV27; clone_size: -; cdr3_nt: TGTGCCAGCAGCCCCGGGACGGGAGGCTACGAGCAGTACTTC; cdr3_aa: CASSPGTGGYEQYF
d_call: TRBD2; j_call: TRBJ2-7; v_call: TRBV6-7; clone_size: once; cdr3_nt: TGTGCCAGCAGGCCTAGAGCGGGGGTAGACTACGAGCAGTACTTC; cdr3_aa: CASRPRAGVDYEQYF
d_call: -; j_call: TRBJ1-5; v_call: TRBV10-3; clone_size: -; cdr3_nt: TGTGCCATCAGGGGGGAGGGGCCGCAGCCCCAGCATTTT; cdr3_aa: CAIRGEGPQPQHF
d_call: TRBD1; j_call: TRBJ2-7; v_call: TRBV27; clone_size: -; cdr3_nt: TGTGCCAGCAGTAGAACAGGGGGGAGCGAGCAGTACTTC; cdr3_aa: CASSRTGGSEQYF
d_call: TRBD2; j_call: TRBJ2-1; v_call: TRBV7-8; clone_size: -; cdr3_nt: TGTGCCAGCAGCCCCACCGATAGCGGGGGGGACAATGAGCAGTTCTTC; cdr3_aa: CASSPTDSGGDNEQFF
d_call: -; j_call: TRBJ2-5; v_call: TRBV10-2; clone_size: -; cdr3_nt: TGCGCCAGCAGTGATCAGGAAAATTACCAAGAGACCCAGTACTTC; cdr3_aa: CASSDQENYQETQYF
d_call: TRBD2; j_call: TRBJ2-7; v_call: TRBV2; clone_size: -; cdr3_nt: TGTGCCAGCAGTGAAGGACTAGCGGGGTACGAGCAGTACTTC; cdr3_aa: CASSEGLAGYEQYF
d_call: TRBD2; j_call: TRBJ2-5; v_call: TRBV7-9; clone_size: -; cdr3_nt: TGTGCCAGCAGCTTAGATCGCCAACTAGCGGTGATCCAAGAGACCCAGTACTTC; cdr3_aa: CASSLDRQLAVIQETQYF
d_call: -; j_call: TRBJ1-3; v_call: TRBV7-8; clone_size: -; cdr3_nt: TGTGCCAGCAGCCCTATAAGATCCGCCCCGAACTCTGGAAACACCATATATTTT; cdr3_aa: CASSPIRSAPNSGNTIYF
d_call: -; j_call: TRBJ1-1; v_call: TRBV7-8; clone_size: -; cdr3_nt: TGTGCCAGCAGCCGCACCGGGGGGGAAACAGCTTTCTTT; cdr3_aa: CASSRTGGETAFF
d_call: TRBD1; j_call: TRBJ1-5; v_call: TRBV19; clone_size: -; cdr3_nt: TGTGCCAGTAGCCTTAGTCAGGGTCAGGGGGCTTATAGCAATCAGCCCCAGCATTTT; cdr3_aa: CASSLSQGQGAYSNQPQHF